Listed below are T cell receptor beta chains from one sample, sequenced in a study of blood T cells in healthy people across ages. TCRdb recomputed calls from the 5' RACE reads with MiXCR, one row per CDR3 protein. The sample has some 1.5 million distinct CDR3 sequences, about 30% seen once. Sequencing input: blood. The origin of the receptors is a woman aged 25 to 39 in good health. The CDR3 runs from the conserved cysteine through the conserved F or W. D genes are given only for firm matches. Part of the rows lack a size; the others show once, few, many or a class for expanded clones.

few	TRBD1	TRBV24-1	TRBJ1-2	TGTGCCACCAGTCCCGCAGGGGGCAAGGACTATGGCTACACCTTC	CATSPAGGKDYGYTF
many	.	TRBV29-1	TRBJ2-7	TGCAGCGTCACGACGGATGGGGGCCTCGAGCAGTACTTC	CSVTTDGGLEQYF
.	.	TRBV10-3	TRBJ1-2	TGTGCCATACTACAGACCTCTAACTATGGCTACACCTTC	CAILQTSNYGYTF
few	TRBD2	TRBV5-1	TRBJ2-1	TGCGCCAGCAGCGCCCCACTAGCGGGAGGGCCGGGGAATGAGCAGTTCTTC	CASSAPLAGGPGNEQFF
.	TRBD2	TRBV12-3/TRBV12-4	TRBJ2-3	TGTGCCACCAGTCCGGGGACTAGCGGCGCAGATACGCAGTATTTT	CATSPGTSGADTQYF
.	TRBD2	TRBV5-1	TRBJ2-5	TGCGCCAGCAGCTCGCGCGCGGGAGCTGGGAGAAAAGAGACCCAGTACTTC	CASSSRAGAGRKETQYF
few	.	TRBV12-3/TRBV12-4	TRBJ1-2	TGTGCCAGCAGTTTATGGGACGGCGGCTACACCTTC	CASSLWDGGYTF
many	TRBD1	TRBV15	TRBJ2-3	TGTGCCACGACAGGGGGCAATACAGATACGCAGTATTTT	CATTGGNTDTQYF
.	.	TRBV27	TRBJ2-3	TGTGCCAGCAGTTTATCGCCGACACAGGGTACGCAGTATTTT	CASSLSPTQGTQYF
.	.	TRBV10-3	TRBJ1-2	TGTGCCATCAGTGGTAGGATTGACAGTAACTATGGCTACACCTTC	CAISGRIDSNYGYTF
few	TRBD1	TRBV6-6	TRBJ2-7	TGTGCCAGTCGATTGCGGACAGGGACGACCTACGAGCAGTACTTC	CASRLRTGTTYEQYF
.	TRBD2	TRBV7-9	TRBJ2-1	TGTGCCAGCAGCCGCCCCCCTAGCGGGAGTTACAATGAGCAGTTCTTC	CASSRPPSGSYNEQFF
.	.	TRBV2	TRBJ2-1	TGTGCCAGCAGTGAGGCGGGGAACTTCTACAATGAGCAGTTCTTC	CASSEAGNFYNEQFF
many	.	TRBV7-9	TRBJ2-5	TGTGCCAGCAGCTCGGACTTAGTCACCCAGTACTTC	CASSSDLVTQYF
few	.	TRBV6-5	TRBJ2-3	TGTGCCAGCAGTTACCAGGGCACGCAGTATTTT	CASSYQGTQYF
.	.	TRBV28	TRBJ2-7	TGTGCCAGCAGTCCCCCAGGGATGGCCTACGAGCAGTACTTC	CASSPPGMAYEQYF
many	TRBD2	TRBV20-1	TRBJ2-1	TGCAGTGCCCAGGGACTAGCGGCATTCTACAATGAGCAGTTCTTC	CSAQGLAAFYNEQFF
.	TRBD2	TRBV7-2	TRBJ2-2	TGTGCCAGCAGCTTAAAGCGGGGGGGCCTGGCCGGGGAGCTGTTTTTT	CASSLKRGGLAGELFF
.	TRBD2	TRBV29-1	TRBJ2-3	TGCAGCGTTGAACAGGAGCGGGAGAACACAGATACGCAGTATTTT	CSVEQERENTDTQYF
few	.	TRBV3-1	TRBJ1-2	TGTGCCAGCAGTCGACGGTCCGGGGGCTACACCTTC	CASSRRSGGYTF
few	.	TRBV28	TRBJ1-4	TGTGCCAGCAGTTTATGGCGTGGGAAGGATGAAAAACTGTTTTTT	CASSLWRGKDEKLFF
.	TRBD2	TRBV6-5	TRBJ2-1	TGTGCCAGCAGTTACCGCTCTAGCGGGGGCATCTACAATGAGCAGTTCTTC	CASSYRSSGGIYNEQFF
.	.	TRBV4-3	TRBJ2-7	TGCGCCAGCAGCCAAAATCACGGGCTGATGGTATACGAGCAGTACTTC	CASSQNHGLMVYEQYF
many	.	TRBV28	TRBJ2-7	TGTGCCAGCAGTCCTCGGACAGACTCCTACGAGCAGTACTTC	CASSPRTDSYEQYF
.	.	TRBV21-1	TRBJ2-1	TGTGCCAGCACGCGAGGGGGACTAGCCACGCCTTTTGGTGAGCAGTTCTTC	CASTRGGLATPFGEQFF
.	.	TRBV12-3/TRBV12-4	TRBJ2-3	TGTGCCAGCAGCTTCATGGCTAGAGGGGGGGCAGATACGCAGTATTTT	CASSFMARGGADTQYF
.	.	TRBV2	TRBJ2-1	TGTGCCAGCAGTGAAGCGGGGGCGCGGTACAATGAGCAGTTCTTC	CASSEAGARYNEQFF
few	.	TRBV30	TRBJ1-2	TGTGCCTGGAGTGTCTTGGGGTATGGCTACACCTTC	CAWSVLGYGYTF
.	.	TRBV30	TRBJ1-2	TGTGCCTGGACAGGGGCCAGTGGTGGCTACACCTTC	CAWTGASGGYTF
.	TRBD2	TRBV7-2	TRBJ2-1	TGTGCCAGCAGCTTAGGAGTGGGGGAGGGACCCCACAATGAGCAGTTCTTC	CASSLGVGEGPHNEQFF
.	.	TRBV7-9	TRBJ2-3	TGTGCCAGCAGCTTTGAGGGAGAGGGCACAGATACGCAGTATTTT	CASSFEGEGTDTQYF
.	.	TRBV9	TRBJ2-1	TGTGCCAGCAGCGTAGGTCCCCCGACCTACAATGAGCAGTTCTTC	CASSVGPPTYNEQFF
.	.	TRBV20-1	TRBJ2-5	TGCAGTGCCCCACCATCGATTTCCAATGAGCAGTACTTC	CSAPPSISNEQYF
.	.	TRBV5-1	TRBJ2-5	TGCGCCAGCCAGAGGGTTGGAGAGATCCAAGAGACCCAGTACTTC	CASQRVGEIQETQYF
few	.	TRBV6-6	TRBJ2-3	TGTGCCAGCAGATCCCCAGGTCGCACAGATACGCAGTATTTT	CASRSPGRTDTQYF
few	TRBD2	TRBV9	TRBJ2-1	TGTGCCAGCAGCGCGCCCGGGACTAGCTCCTACAATGAGCAGTTCTTC	CASSAPGTSSYNEQFF
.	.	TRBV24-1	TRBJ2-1	TGTGCCACCGGAGCCCGCAATTCCAATGAGCAGTTCTTC	CATGARNSNEQFF
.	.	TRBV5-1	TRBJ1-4	TGCGCCAGCAGCTCTGGGGGCTGCGCTACTTCGGGGGAAAAACTGTTTTTT	CASSSGGCATSGEKLFF
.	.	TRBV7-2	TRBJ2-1	TGTGCCAGCAGCTACACCGGTGGTAGCAATGAGCAGTTCTTC	CASSYTGGSNEQFF
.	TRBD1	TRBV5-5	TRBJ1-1	TGTGCCAGCAGCTTGTCGGGACAGGTGAACACTGAAGCTTTCTTT	CASSLSGQVNTEAFF
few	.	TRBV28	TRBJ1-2	TGTGCCAGCAGTTATCGAACACAGGGCTACTACTATGGCTACACCTTC	CASSYRTQGYYYGYTF
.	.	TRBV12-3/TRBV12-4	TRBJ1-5	TGTGCCAGCAGTTTAGACTCCGGACAAAGATATAGCAATCAGCCCCAGCATTTT	CASSLDSGQRYSNQPQHF
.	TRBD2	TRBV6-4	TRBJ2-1	TGTGCCAGCAGTGCAAGCGGGAGGGAGCAGTTCTTC	CASSASGREQFF
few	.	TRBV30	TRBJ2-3	TGTGCCTGGTTATTGGATACGCAGTATTTT	CAWLLDTQYF
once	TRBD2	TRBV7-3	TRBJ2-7	TGTGCCAGCAGCTTAGCGGGACTAGCGGGGGGGCAGGATGAGCAGTACTTC	CASSLAGLAGGQDEQYF